This paragraph covers one T cell receptor beta chain sequence. This clone was detected only a few times. Which antigen it targets is not known. An end of the junction does not agree with germline; a read error may underlie this. This record belongs to a study of cytomegalovirus exposure and HLA in healthy donors (TCRdb year 2017). Concerning the study at large: In an earlier analysis of 550 to 750 of the donors, about 260 Gb of sequence data and 95 million to 130 million unique TCR beta sequences from roughly 190 million T cells were reported. To predict cytomegalovirus infection status, the study brought together high-throughput TCR immunosequencing, statistical association of individual TCRs with disease status, and machine learning. The study was designed to test whether signatures of past pathogen exposure could be identified by cataloging public T cell receptors. Roughly 5 DR-DQ haplotypes were handled as single units for association and clustering, since linkage in the cohort was strong. Donor age, sex, ethnicity and CMV serostatus were compiled alongside the repertoire data. An earlier analysis of 587 of the donors applied high-throughput TCR beta sequencing to assess whether each TCR beta V gene segment acted as functional or pseudogenic. An early release covering 550 to 650 HLA-typed donors comprised about 300 gigabases of sequencing data and tens of millions of unique TCR sequences. The number of typed donors differed by locus: roughly 620-630 for A, B, C, DRB1 and DQB1; approximately 520 for DQA1; around 610 for DPA1; and roughly 470 for DPB1. In addition to the first cohort of 666 subjects, a separate validation cohort of 120 different subjects was used. In the later analysis, no new phenotypic data were used to find candidate immune exposures; instead, reliance was placed on TCR beta sequences and their occurrence across donors. A later genetic analysis used genome-wide SNP genotypes for about 55% of the 666 donors, treating that subset as a discovery cohort. On average, 235,054 unique TCR beta nucleotide sequences were sequenced per donor among 398 genotyped donors of the cohort, with 15% to 20% of those sequences being non-productive. A later analysis re-examined previously published TCR beta repertoires from 610 or so donors and added high-resolution HLA genotyping to investigate patterns of TCR occurrence. Class I and class II HLA loci were covered by the typing at four-digit resolution. All discovery cohort repertoires had been generated on a single sequencing platform. Using immunosequencing, the study profiled T cell repertoires from around 680 subjects and related those repertoires to cytomegalovirus serostatus. Of the roughly 400 genotyped donors, 81% were placed in the genetic ancestry cluster associated with self-reported Caucasian donors. The investigation overall reported the following: According to a later analysis, TCR association rates differed among HLA loci, with DRB1 alleles showing the most associated TCRs and HLA-C alleles showing the fewest. A group of highly shared sequence variants was considered likely to be a technical artifact of the sequencing pipeline. Linkage disequilibrium might explain the correlated functional status among segregating V segments, but an unknown experimental factor could not be excluded. The presence/absence analyses assumed that sequencing depth was roughly uniform across donors, and that assumption may not be true. Assigning TCR associations to individual alleles was difficult when HLA alleles, especially DR and DQ, strongly co-occurred. It was suggested by the authors that the approach could potentially be generalized to other disease states and immunological phenotypes. In this cohort, only TCR beta chains were sequenced, and detectable features were limited by the absence of alpha or paired-chain data. Most TCR sequences were observed very rarely across donors, whereas some public TCRs were present in many individuals. Compared with equally common non-associated chains, HLA-associated TCR beta chains in a later analysis were more clonally expanded and had lower generation probabilities. Immune exposure information for the cohort was limited to CMV serostatus. In an earlier analysis of about 600 of the donors, most TCR beta V segments appeared in productive rearrangements about 87% or about 30% of the time, broadly matching IMGT annotations. A total of some 180 TCR beta chains were listed by the study as associated with cytomegalovirus. In vitro tests confirmed that a few of the cytomegalovirus-associated TCR beta chains recognize cytomegalovirus antigens. A further reported finding was that TCR beta sequences accurately predicted the HLA-A and HLA-B alleles for most subjects in the first cohort. In both the original and validation cohorts, the classifier was reported to diagnose cytomegalovirus status with high specificity and sensitivity. An association between a missense DCLRE1C variant and V-gene and J-gene trimming of TCR beta chains was found in a later genetic analysis and replicated in an independent cohort. A later analysis found that most CMV-associated TCR beta chains appeared HLA-restricted, with HLA associations seemingly driven largely by CMV exposure. Several of the top co-occurrence clusters appeared to be linked to parvovirus B19, influenza, CMV and Epstein-Barr virus, according to a later analysis. Fewer than 20 rarely observed V segments, including chromosome 9 orphons, were excluded from the earlier analysis of several hundred of the donors because counts were too low. Some IMGT-functional V segments, including TRBV6-2 and TRBV6-3, could not be distinguished by the 87-base-pair reads and were therefore excluded. At a false discovery rate of 0.05, a later analysis linked approximately 18,000 TCR beta sequences to specific HLA alleles. HLA typing was unavailable for some donors at each locus, so association tests used only the typed subset. According to a later genetic analysis, donors in an Asian-associated ancestry cluster had fewer N-insertions in productive TCRs than the approximately 670-donor mean.

The cohort comprised 666 healthy bone marrow donors. At the time of sampling, all cohort members were nominally healthy, though unrecorded immune exposures were likely present. The donor was CMV seronegative and belonged to the group of 350 to 400 seronegative cohort members. Every donor gave a peripheral blood sample, and the peripheral blood mononuclear cells from that sample were used for TCR beta sequencing. The Qiagen DNeasy Blood Extraction Kit was used to extract genomic DNA from the blood cell samples. Library generation was performed with the immunoSEQ multiplex PCR assay. A mixture of 60 forward primers for TCR Vbeta segments and 13 reverse primers for TCR Jbeta segments was used in the multiplex PCR. Amplification of the CDR3 region of rearranged TCR beta genes was performed with a multiplex PCR assay on genomic DNA. On the Illumina HiSeq System, the amplified TCR beta libraries were sequenced as 87-base-pair reads. Concerning the study's data processing: A later analysis tallied some 79 million unique TCR beta chains across the 666 repertoires, and approximately 9.9 million of those chains were shared by two or more donors. To remove PCR and sequencing errors, raw reads were error-corrected and collapsed into unique sequences using a nearest-neighbor algorithm that merged closely related sequences. Alignment of CDR3 sequences to IMGT reference sequences was used to assign V, D and J gene segments. For a sequence to be retained, a match of at least six nucleotides was required to both a V gene segment and a J gene segment. Rearrangements were classified as productive when the CDR3 lacked stop codons and remained in frame with V and J, and all other rearrangements were classified as non-productive. CDR3 was defined by IMGT convention, running from the second conserved V-encoded cysteine to the conserved J-encoded phenylalanine. The earlier analysis of fewer than 700 of the donors excluded sequences that lacked an unambiguous match to a single V gene segment. In an earlier analysis of several hundred of the donors, V segments were called functional above 56.7% productive rearrangements and were called segregating when the between-donor standard deviation exceeded 5%. To diagnose cytomegalovirus status from the catalog of TCR beta chain sequences, a statistical classification framework was built. V and J gene assignment, in a later analysis, came from comparing TCR nucleotide sequences with IMGT/GENE-DB human TR gene sequences. In a later analysis, CDR3 sequences and most-parsimonious VDJ recombination scenarios were assigned using the TCRdist pipeline. In a later analysis, each TCR beta chain was defined by its CDR3 amino acid sequence together with its V-gene family, and reads lacking a unique V-gene family were excluded. To address suspected cross-contamination and a sequencing artifact, a later analysis removed over 500 highly shared, low-generation-probability nucleotide sequences. For each public chain, a later analysis derived a clonal expansion index from normalized ranks of inferred template counts within each repertoire. Generation probabilities in a later analysis came from a VDJ recombination model fitted to out-of-frame rearrangements, and those results were checked against IGoR. In a later analysis, TCR-TCR, TCR-HLA and TCR-CMV co-occurrence was scored with hypergeometric tests, and a repertoire-size bias correction was applied to TCR pairs. False discovery rates were estimated in a later analysis by permuting HLA or CMV assignments 20 times. In a later analysis, co-occurring TCRs were grouped using DBSCAN, with TCRdist sequence similarity added in when clustering inside HLA-allele-positive subsets. Repertoires with fewer than 30,000 or more than 120,000 public chains were left out of co-occurrence clustering, as were about five repertoires with anomalous nucleotide sharing. The source is immuneACCESS, and TCRdb retained only in-frame sequences with V and J called. Part of the clones is not carried over; for the studies checked, unresolved V genes explain less than half of this, and the remainder is unexplained. That table supplies the V and J calls and clone size; D and trimming were determined from the DNA. This sample holds fewer than 95,000 clones; roughly 63% were observed only once. The ten largest clones take up roughly 6.8% of the sample.

The cysteine opens and the phenylalanine closes a CDR3 of 13 amino acids. Here the CDR3 DNA is all that survives: 39 bases in frame from base 1. From the germline V gene (reference sequence), CDR1 is SEHNR and CDR2 is FQNEAQ. The clonotype comes from a woman aged 30 to 39 in good health and CMV-seronegative. The sample taken for sequencing was PBMCs. Recombination joined TRBV7-9 with TRBJ2-5, and perhaps TRBD1 as D gene, on 5 matching bases. The CDR3 sequence is CASSRQSQGTQYF. The DNA reads as follows: TGTGCCAGCAGCCGACAGTCACAAGGGACCCAGTACTTC.